This T cell receptor beta chain was identified in a study of shared clonotypes between healthy human individuals. Study findings and constraints: Generally, estimated richness proved larger in naive subsets than it did in memory subsets. The naive CD4 repertoires of a few donors were compared, and around 5.1% of clonotypes were shared. Sorted-subset sequencing, rarefaction showed, was incomplete despite large depth.

The CDR3 sequence is 13 residues long. Trimming removed 6 bases from V and 6 bases from J; junction bases left unmatched: 10. The germline gives CDR1 SQVTM, CDR2 ANQGSEA. Assay used: immunoSEQ multiplex PCR; TCRdb lists only in-frame clones, some missing. The sample records roughly 700,000 clones, around 90% being singletons. Adults of Caucasian background living in Nashville, Tennessee made up all donors. On this clone itself: Its antigen remains unknown.

The genes are TRBV29-1 and TRBJ2-7; 8 nucleotides match TRBD1. The sample was memory CD8+ T cells from PBMCs. Subset specified: CD45RO+ cells pooled with CCR7-negative TemRA cells. The sequence came from a man aged 18 to 29 in good health. Some clones in this sample may be carry-over from other donors' samples. The CDR3 DNA reads TGCAGCGTCCTTCCTGGACAGGGCCGCGAGCAGTACTTC. Translation gives CSVLPGQGREQYF.